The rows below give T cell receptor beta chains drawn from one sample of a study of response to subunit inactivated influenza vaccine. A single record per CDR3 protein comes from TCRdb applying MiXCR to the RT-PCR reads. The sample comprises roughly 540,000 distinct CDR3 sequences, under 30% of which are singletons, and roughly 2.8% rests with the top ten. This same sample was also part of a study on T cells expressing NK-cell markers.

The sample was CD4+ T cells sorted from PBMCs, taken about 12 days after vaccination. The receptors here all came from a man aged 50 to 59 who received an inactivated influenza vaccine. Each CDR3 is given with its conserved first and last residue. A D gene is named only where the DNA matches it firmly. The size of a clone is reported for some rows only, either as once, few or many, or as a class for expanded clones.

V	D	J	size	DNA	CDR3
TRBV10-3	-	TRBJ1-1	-	TGTGGCATCAGTGAGATGGGATCCGGGAACACTGAAGCTTTCTTT	CGISEMGSGNTEAFF
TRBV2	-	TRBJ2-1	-	TGTGCCAGCAGTGTGAACAGGTACAATGAGCAGTTCTTC	CASSVNRYNEQFF
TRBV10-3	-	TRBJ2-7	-	TGTGCCATCCGAGGGGCAGATATTTACGAGCAGTACTTC	CAIRGADIYEQYF
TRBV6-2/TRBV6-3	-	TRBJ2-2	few	TGTGCCACCAGGGTCGTCGGGGAGCTGTTTTTT	CATRVVGELFF
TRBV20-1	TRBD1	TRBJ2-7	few	TGCAGTGCTAGAAGTATCCGGGACAGGGGCCCCTACGAGCAGTACTTC	CSARSIRDRGPYEQYF
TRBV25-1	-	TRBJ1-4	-	TGTGCCAGCAGTGAACACGGGGCAGGAGGTGAAAAACTGTTTTTT	CASSEHGAGGEKLFF
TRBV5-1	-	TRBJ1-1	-	TGCGCCAGCAGCTCTCCGGGGGGGGTCGGGACTGAAGCTTTCTTT	CASSSPGGVGTEAFF
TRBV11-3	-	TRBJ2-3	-	TGTGCCAGCAGTCAAAACAGAGATACGCAGTATTTT	CASSQNRDTQYF
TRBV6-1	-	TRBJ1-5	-	TGTGCCAGCAGTGAACAGGGGAGGGGTCAGCCCCAGCATTTT	CASSEQGRGQPQHF
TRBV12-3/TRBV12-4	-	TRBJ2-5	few	TGTGCCAGCAGTCAAACTCCGGGGTCACAAGAGACCCAGTACTTC	CASSQTPGSQETQYF
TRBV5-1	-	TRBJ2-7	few	TGCGCCAGCAGCTTGACCAAGGATTACGAGCAGTACTTC	CASSLTKDYEQYF
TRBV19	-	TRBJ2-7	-	TGTGCCAGTAGTTCCTTCAGGGACTCGGGGTCCTACGAGCAGTACTTC	CASSSFRDSGSYEQYF
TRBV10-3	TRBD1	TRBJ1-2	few	TGTGCCATCAGAGATTGGTCGGGACAGGGTGACTATGGCTACACCTTC	CAIRDWSGQGDYGYTF
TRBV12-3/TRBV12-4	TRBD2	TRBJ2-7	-	TGTGCCAGCAGTTGGGGGACTAGCGGGATCTACGAGCAGTACTTC	CASSWGTSGIYEQYF
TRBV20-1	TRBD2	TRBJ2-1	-	TGCAGTGCTAGAGTTACTAGCGCGTACAATGAGCTGTTCTTC	CSARVTSAYNELFF
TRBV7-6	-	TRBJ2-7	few	TGTGCCAGCAGCTTAGCGGTCAGGACGAACTACGAGCAGTACTTC	CASSLAVRTNYEQYF
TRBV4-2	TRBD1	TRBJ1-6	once	TGTGCCAGCAGCCAAGACGACAGGGGGAAGGCACCCCTCCACTTT	CASSQDDRGKAPLHF
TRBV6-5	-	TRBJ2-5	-	TGTGCCAGCAGTTACTCGACCGGGACAAAAGAGACCCAGTACTTC	CASSYSTGTKETQYF
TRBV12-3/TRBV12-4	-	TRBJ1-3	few	TGTGCCAGCAGTTCGCATAGCTCTGGAAACACCATATATTTT	CASSSHSSGNTIYF
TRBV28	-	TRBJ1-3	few	TGTGCCAGCAGTCCAACCAGGTTCGGAAACACCATATATTTT	CASSPTRFGNTIYF
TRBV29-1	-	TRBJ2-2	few	TGCAGCGTTCGGGATGGGCACAACACCGGGGAGCTGTTTTTT	CSVRDGHNTGELFF
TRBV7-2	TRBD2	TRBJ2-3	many	TGTGCCAGCAGCTTAGGTGCGGGAGGCAGCACAGATACGCAGTATTTT	CASSLGAGGSTDTQYF
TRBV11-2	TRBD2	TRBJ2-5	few	TGTGCCAGCAGCTTAGCGGGGACTAGCGGGTTGTACCAGTACTTC	CASSLAGTSGLYQYF
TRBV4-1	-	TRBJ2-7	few	TGCGCCAGCAGCCAAGATCGAATCAGGCAGGCTTACGAGCAGTACTTC	CASSQDRIRQAYEQYF
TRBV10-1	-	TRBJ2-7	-	TGCGCCAGCAGTGAGGCACTGGGCGAGCAGTACTTC	CASSEALGEQYF
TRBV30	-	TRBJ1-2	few	TGTGCCTGGACCACCGGGACGGGCTATGGCTACACCTTC	CAWTTGTGYGYTF
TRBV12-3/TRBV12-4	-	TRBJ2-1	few	TGTGCCAGCAGTTTATCAGGGGCTAACGTCTATGAGCAGTTCTTC	CASSLSGANVYEQFF
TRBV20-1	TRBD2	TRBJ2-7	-	TGCAGTGCCAAAGCGGGGGGGCGAATATTCCACGAGCAGTACTTC	CSAKAGGRIFHEQYF
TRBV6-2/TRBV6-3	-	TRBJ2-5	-	TGTGCCAGCAGTTACGGCGGACGCCAAGAGACCCAGTACTTC	CASSYGGRQETQYF
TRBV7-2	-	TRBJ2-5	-	TGTGCCAGCAGCTCCAATGGGTGGTACAGCCAAGAGACCCAGTACTTC	CASSSNGWYSQETQYF
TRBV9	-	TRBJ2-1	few	TGTGCCAGCAGCGTAGTGGGTGGGGCGGGCTACAATGAGCAGTTCTTC	CASSVVGGAGYNEQFF
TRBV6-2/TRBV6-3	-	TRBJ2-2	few	TGTGCCAGCAAGCGGGCCTCCGGGGGGGAGCTGTTTTTT	CASKRASGGELFF
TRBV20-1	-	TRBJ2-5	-	TGCAGTGCTAGAGATCTGATGAGGGACCAAGAGACCCAGTACTTC	CSARDLMRDQETQYF
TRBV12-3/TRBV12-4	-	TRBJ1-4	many	TGTGCCAGCAGACCCCGGACTAATGAAAAACTGTTTTTT	CASRPRTNEKLFF
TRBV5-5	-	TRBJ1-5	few	TGTGCCAGCAGCTCCGGGACGGTCGGACAGCCCCAGCATTTT	CASSSGTVGQPQHF
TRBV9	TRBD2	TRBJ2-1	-	TGTGCCAGCAGCGCAGCGGGAGGGGCGTACAATGAGCAGTTCTTC	CASSAAGGAYNEQFF
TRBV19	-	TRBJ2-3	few	TGTGCCAGTAGTATTCGAGAGGTGGAGCAGTATTTT	CASSIREVEQYF
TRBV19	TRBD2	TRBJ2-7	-	TGTGCCAGTAGTGGGCGGGAGTCTTACGAGCAGTACTTC	CASSGRESYEQYF
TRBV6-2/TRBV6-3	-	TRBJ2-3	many	TGTGCCAGCAGTCGACCATCCGGCCAGTGGACGCAGTATTTT	CASSRPSGQWTQYF
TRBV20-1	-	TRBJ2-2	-	TGCAGTGCTCAAGGAAGTAACACCGGGGAGCTGTTTTTT	CSAQGSNTGELFF